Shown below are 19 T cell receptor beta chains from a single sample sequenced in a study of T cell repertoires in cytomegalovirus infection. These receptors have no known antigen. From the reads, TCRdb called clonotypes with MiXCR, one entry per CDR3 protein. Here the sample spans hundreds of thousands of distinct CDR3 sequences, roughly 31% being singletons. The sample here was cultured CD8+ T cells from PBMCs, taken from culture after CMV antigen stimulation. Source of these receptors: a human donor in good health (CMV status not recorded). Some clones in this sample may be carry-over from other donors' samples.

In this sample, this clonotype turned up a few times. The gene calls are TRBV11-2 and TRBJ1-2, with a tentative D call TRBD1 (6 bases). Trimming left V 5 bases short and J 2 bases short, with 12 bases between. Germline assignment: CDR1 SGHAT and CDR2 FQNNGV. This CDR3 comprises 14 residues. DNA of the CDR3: TGTGCCAGCAGCCCGCGGGACACCAACTATGGCTACACCTTC. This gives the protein CASSPRDTNYGYTF.

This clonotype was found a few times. DNA for the CDR3: TGTGCCAGCAGCTTATCAGGGGATACTATAGACACCATATATTTT. It is translated as CASSLSGDTIDTIYF. The chain has TRBV7-6 and TRBJ1-3, with D perhaps TRBD1 (6 bases). The V gene lost 2 bases and the J gene lost 8 bases, with 16 bases spanning the gap. Germline V lookup: CDR1 SGHVS, CDR2 FNYEAQ. The CDR3 runs to 15 residues.

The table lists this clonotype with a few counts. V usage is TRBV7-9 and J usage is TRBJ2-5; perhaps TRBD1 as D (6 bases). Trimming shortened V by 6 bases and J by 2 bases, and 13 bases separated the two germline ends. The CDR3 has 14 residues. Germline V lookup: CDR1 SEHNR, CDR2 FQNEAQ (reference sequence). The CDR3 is CASRPPGQQETQYF. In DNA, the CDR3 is TGTGCCAGCAGACCTCCGGGACAACAAGAGACCCAGTACTTC. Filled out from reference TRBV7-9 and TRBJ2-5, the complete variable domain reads DTGVSQNPRHKITKRGQNVTFRCDPISEHNRLYWYRQTLGQGPEFLTYFQNEAQLEKSRLLSDRFSAERPKGSFSTLEIQRTEQGDSAMYLCASRPPGQQETQYFGPGTRLLVL.

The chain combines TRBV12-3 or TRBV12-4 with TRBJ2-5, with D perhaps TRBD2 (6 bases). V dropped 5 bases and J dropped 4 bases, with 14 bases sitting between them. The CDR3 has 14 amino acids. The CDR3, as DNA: TGTGCCAGCAGTCCGCTGGAGGAGGGAGAGACCCAGTACTTC. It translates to CASSPLEEGETQYF.

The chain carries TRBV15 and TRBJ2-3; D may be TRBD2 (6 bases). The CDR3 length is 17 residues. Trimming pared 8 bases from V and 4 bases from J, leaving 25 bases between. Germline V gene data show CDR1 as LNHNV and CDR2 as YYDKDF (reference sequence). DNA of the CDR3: TGTGCCACCTTACCCCTGATGGCGGGGCAAGGAGCAGATACGCAGTATTTT. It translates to CATLPLMAGQGADTQYF.

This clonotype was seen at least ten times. The CDR3 is CASSPRSGLLGVNTEAFF. CDR3 bases: TGTGCCAGCAGCCCCCGTTCTGGGCTCTTGGGTGTGAACACTGAAGCTTTCTTT. This chain connects TRBV7-6 to TRBJ1-1; no clear D gene. The germline V gene encodes CDR1 SGHVS and CDR2 FNYEAQ. Trimming removed 5 bases from V and 0 bases from J, with 22 bases in between. CDR3 length equals 18 residues.

The CDR3 DNA sequence: TGTGCCAGCAGCCTCCTCCGGGACGAACCCGGGGAGCTGTTTTTT. Translated: CASSLLRDEPGELFF. This chain uses TRBV6-2 or TRBV6-3 with TRBJ2-2; perhaps D is TRBD1 or TRBD2 (5 bases each). The V end was cut by 6 bases, the J end by 6 bases, with 17 bases between. This CDR3 region has 15 residues. CDR1 is MNHEY, CDR2 SVGEGT, per germline.

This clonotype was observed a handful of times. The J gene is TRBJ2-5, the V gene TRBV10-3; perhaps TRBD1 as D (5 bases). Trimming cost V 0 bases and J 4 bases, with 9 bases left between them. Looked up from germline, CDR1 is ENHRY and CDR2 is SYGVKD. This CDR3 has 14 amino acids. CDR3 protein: CAISESGRVETQYF. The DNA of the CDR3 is TGTGCCATCAGTGAGTCTGGCAGGGTAGAGACCCAGTACTTC.

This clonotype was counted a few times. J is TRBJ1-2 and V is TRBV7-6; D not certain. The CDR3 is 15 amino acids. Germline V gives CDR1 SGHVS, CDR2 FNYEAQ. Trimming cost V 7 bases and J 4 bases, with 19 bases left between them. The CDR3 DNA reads TGTGCCAGCACCCATCGTGGGAGGGAAGGCTATGGCTACACCTTC. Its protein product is CASTHRGREGYGYTF.

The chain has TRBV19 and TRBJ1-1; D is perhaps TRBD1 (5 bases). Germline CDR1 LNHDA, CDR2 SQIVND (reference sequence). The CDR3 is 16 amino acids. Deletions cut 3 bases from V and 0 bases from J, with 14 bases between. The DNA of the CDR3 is TGTGCCAGTAGTATGCGCAGGGTTACCATGAACACTGAAGCTTTCTTT. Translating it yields CASSMRRVTMNTEAFF.

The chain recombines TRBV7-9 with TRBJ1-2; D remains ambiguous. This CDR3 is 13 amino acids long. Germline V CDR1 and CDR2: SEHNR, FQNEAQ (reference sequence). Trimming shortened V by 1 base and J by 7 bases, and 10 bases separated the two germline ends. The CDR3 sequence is CASSLGGIVGYTF. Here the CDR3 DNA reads TGTGCCAGCAGCTTAGGAGGGATTGTTGGCTACACCTTC.

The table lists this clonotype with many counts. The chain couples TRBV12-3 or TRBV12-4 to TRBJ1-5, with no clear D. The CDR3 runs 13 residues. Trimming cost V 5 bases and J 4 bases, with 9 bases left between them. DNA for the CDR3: TGTGCCAGCAGTAGCGAGGTGAATCAGCCCCAGCATTTT. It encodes CASSSEVNQPQHF.

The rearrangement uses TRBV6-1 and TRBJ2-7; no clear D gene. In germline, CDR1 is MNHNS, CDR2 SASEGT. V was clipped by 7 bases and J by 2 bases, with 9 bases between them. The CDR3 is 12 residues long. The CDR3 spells CASTLNTYEQYV. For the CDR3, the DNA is TGTGCCAGCACTCTCAACACCTACGAGCAGTACGTC.

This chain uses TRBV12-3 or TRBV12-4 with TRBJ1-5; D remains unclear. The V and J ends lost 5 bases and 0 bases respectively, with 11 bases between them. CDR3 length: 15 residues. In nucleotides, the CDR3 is TGTGCCAGCAGTACACATGGTAATAGCAATCAGCCCCAGCATTTT. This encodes CASSTHGNSNQPQHF.

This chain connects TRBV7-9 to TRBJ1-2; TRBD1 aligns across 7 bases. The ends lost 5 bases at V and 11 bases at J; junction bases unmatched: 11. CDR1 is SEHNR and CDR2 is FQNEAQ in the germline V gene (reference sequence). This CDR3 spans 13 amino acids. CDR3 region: CASSQGQLFGYTF. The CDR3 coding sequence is TGTGCCAGCAGCCAGGGACAGCTCTTTGGATACACCTTC.

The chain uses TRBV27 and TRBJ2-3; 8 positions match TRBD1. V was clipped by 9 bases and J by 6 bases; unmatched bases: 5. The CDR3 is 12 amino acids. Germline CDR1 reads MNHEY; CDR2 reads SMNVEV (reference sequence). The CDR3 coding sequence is TGTGCCAGTTGGGACAGGCGTGATACGCAGTATTTT. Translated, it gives CASWDRRDTQYF.

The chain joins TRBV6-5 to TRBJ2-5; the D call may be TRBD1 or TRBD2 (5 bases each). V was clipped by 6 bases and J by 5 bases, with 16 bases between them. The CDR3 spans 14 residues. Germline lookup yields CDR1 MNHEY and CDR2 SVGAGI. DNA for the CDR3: TGTGCCAGCAGCGACAGAGGGTGTAGGGAGACCCAGTACTTC. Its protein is CASSDRGCRETQYF.

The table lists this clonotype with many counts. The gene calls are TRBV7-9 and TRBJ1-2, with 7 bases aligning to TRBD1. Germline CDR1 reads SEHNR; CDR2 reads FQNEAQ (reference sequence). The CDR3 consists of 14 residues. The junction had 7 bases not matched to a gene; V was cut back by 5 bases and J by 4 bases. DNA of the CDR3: TGTGCCAGCAGCGTCACAGGGGCCTCCTATGGCTACACCTTC. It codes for CASSVTGASYGYTF. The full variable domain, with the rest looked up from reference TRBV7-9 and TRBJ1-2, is DTGVSQNPRHKITKRGQNVTFRCDPISEHNRLYWYRQTLGQGPEFLTYFQNEAQLEKSRLLSDRFSAERPKGSFSTLEIQRTEQGDSAMYLCASSVTGASYGYTFGSGTRLTVV.

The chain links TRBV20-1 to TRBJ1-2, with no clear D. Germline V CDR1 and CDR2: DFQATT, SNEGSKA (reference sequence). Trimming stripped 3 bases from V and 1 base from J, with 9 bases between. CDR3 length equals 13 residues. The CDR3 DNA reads TGCAGTGCTAGTGGATCGATTAACTATGGCTACACCTTC. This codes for CSASGSINYGYTF.